The source of this TCR beta chain is a study of blood T cell repertoires in COVID-19. In the study overall: Material from acute and convalescent COVID-19 was sourced from the United States, Italy and Spain. From T cells, B-cell-depleted T cells, or PBMCs came the material, which was cDNA or gDNA.

Trimming took 2 bases from V and 2 from J, leaving 9 bases between them. CDR3 length: 14 amino acids. Germline loops: CDR1 MNHEY, CDR2 SVGAGI. Authors' analysis steps: Reference gene primer amplification yielded estimated nucleated cell counts. The repertoire was sequenced with immunoSEQ multiplex PCR; TCRdb's copy has only in-frame clones and lacks some. V and J calls and clone size are copied from that table; D and trimming were computed from the DNA. This sample yields about 240,000 clones, of which 85% to 90% are seen a single time; under 9.5% belongs to the top ten. This TCR was recovered from a man aged 35-49 years who had recovered from COVID-19. Source material: PBMCs or T cells enriched from blood (not recorded which). V is TRBV6-5 and J is TRBJ1-2; D not certain. CDR3 sequence: CASSYGGVNYGYTF. CDR3 bases: TGTGCCAGCAGTTACGGCGGGGTGAACTATGGCTACACCTTC.